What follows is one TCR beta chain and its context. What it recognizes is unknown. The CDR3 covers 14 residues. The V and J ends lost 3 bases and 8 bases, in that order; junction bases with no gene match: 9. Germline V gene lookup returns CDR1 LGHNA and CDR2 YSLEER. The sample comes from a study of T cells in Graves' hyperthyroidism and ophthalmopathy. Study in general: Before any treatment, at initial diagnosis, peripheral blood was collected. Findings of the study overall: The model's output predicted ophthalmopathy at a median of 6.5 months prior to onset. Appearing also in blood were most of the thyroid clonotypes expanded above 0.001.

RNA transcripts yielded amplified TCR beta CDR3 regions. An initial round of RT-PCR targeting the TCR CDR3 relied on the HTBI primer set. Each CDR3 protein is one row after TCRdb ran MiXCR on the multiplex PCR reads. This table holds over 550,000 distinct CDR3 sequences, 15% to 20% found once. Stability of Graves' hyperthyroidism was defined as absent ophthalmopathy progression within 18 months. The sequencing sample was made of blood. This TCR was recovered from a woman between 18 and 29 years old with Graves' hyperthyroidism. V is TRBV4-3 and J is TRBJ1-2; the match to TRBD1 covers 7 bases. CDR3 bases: TGCGCCAGCAGCCAGACTAGGACAGGAGGAGGCTACACCTTC. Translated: CASSQTRTGGGYTF.